This T cell receptor (beta chain) derives from a study of blood T cell repertoires in COVID-19. Sequencing used immunoSEQ multiplex PCR; TCRdb keeps in-frame clones, though not all of them. The profile covers 81,000 or so clones, with 86% appearing a single time and under 8.5% taken by the ten largest. This CDR3 has 15 residues. The germline V and J ends were trimmed by 8 bases and 6 bases, with 21 bases remaining between them. Germline V lookup: CDR1 SNHLY, CDR2 FYNNEI. Material: peripheral blood. The chain couples TRBV2 to TRBJ2-3, with a weak D call TRBD1 (6 bases). The sequence derives from a man between 45 and 60 years old with active COVID-19. The CDR3 DNA sequence: TGTGCCAGCGTCCTCCAGGGGATGGTAACGGATACGCAGTATTTT. As protein: CASVLQGMVTDTQYF.